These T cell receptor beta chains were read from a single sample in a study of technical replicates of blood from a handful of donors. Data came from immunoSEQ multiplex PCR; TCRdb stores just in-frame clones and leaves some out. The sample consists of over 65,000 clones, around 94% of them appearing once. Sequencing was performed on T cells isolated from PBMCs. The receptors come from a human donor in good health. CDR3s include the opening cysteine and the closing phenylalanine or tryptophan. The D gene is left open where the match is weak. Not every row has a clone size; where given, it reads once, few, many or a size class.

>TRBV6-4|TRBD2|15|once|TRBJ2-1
TGTGCCAGCAGTGAATTAGCGGGGTCTAACAATGAGCAGTTCTTC
CASSELAGSNNEQFF
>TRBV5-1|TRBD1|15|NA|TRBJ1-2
TGCGCCAGCAGCTCCACAGGGGCGCAGACATATGGCTACACCTTC
CASSSTGAQTYGYTF
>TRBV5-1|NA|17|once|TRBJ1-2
TGCGCCAGCAGCTTGGTCCCGGAGGTCGTGACACACGGTGGCTACACCTTC
CASSLVPEVVTHGGYTF
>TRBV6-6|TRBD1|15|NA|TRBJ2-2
TGTGCCAGCACACCGGGACAGGGGGCGACCGGGGAGCTGTTTTTT
CASTPGQGATGELFF
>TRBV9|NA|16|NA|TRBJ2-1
TGTGCCAGCAGCGTAGTACCAGCGGTCTCCTACAATGAGCAGTTCTTC
CASSVVPAVSYNEQFF
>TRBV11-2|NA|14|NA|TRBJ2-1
TGTGCCAGCAGCCATGACACCTCCTACAATGAGCAGTTCTTC
CASSHDTSYNEQFF
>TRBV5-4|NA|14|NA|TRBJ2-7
TGTGCCAGCAGCTTGTATGCAGGGAGGAACGAGCAGTACTTC
CASSLYAGRNEQYF
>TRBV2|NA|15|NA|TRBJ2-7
TGTGCCAGCAGTCTCTCGGGACACCTCTCCTACGAGCAGTACTTC
CASSLSGHLSYEQYF
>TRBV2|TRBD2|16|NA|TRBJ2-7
TGTGCCAGCGCAACGCCGGGACTAGCGGATTTCTACGAGCAGTACTTC
CASATPGLADFYEQYF
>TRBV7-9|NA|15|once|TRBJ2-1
TGTGCCAGCAGCTTAGGCCAGGGCGGAAACAATGAGCAGTTCTTC
CASSLGQGGNNEQFF
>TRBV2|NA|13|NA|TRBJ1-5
TGTGCCAGCATAAAAGGGGTGAATCAGCCCCAGCATTTT
CASIKGVNQPQHF
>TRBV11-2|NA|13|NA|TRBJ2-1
TGTGCCAGCAGCTTACTCGGAGTAGATGAGCAGTTCTTC
CASSLLGVDEQFF
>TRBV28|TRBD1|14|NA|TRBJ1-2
TGTGCCAGCAGCCCCGGACAGGGGTACTATGGCTACACCTTC
CASSPGQGYYGYTF
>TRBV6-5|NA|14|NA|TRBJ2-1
TGTGCCAGCAGACAGGGTCCGGCCTACAATGAGCAGTTCTTC
CASRQGPAYNEQFF
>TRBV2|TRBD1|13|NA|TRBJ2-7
TGTGCCAGCATAGGACAGGTCTCCTACGAGCAGTACTTC
CASIGQVSYEQYF
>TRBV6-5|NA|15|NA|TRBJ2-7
TGTGCCAGCAGTTACTCGATGTCAGTTTCCTACGAGCAGTACTTC
CASSYSMSVSYEQYF
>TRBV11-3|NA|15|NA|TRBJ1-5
TGTGCCAGCAGCTCCCGGACAGAAGCCAATCAGCCCCAGCATTTT
CASSSRTEANQPQHF
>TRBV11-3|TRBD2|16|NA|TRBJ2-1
TGTGCCAGCAGCACGTGGACTAGTGGCTCCTACAATGAGCAGTTCTTC
CASSTWTSGSYNEQFF
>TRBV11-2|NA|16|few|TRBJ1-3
TGTGCCAGCAGCTCCTCCAGGGGACGCTCTGGAAACACCATATATTTT
CASSSSRGRSGNTIYF
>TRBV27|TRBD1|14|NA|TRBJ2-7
TGTGCCAGCAGTTTAGGACAGGACTCCTACGAGCAGTACTTC
CASSLGQDSYEQYF
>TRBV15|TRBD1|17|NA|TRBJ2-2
TGTGCCACCAGCAGAGCGGCGGTAAAGGGGGCAACCGGGGAGCTGTTTTTT
CATSRAAVKGATGELFF
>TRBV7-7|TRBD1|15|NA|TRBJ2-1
TGTGCTAGCAGCTCGAACGACAGGGCCCACAATGAGCAGTTCTTC
CASSSNDRAHNEQFF
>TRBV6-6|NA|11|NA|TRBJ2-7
TGTGCCAGCAGCGCCCCCGGGGAGCAGTACTTC
CASSAPGEQYF
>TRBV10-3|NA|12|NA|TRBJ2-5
TGTGCCATCAGTGACGTGAGACAGGCACAACACTTC
CAISDVRQAQHF
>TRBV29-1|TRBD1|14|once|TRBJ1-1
TGCAGCTTTATGGGTGGACAGGGGTGGACTGAAGCTTTCTTT
CSFMGGQGWTEAFF
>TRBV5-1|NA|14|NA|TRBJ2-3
TGCGCCAGCACCCCTAGCGCGCGCACAGATACGCAGTATTTT
CASTPSARTDTQYF
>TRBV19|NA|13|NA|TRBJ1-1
TGTGCCAGTAGTATAGTGATTGGCTCGGAGGCTTTCTTT
CASSIVIGSEAFF
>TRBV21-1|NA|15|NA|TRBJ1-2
TGTGCCAGCAGCAAAGCCGGACAGTCTGGCTATGGCTACACCTTC
CASSKAGQSGYGYTF
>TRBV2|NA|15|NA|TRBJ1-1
TGTGCCAGCAGCATCGGAGGGGGGGCGCACACTGAAGCTTTCTTT
CASSIGGGAHTEAFF
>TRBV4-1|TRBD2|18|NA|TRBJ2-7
TGCGCCAGCAGTCAAATGGGCGTAAAGCGGGAGAATGCCCACGAGCAGTACTTC
CASSQMGVKRENAHEQYF
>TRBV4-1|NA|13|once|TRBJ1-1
TGCGCCAGCAGGTCTGGGCTAAACACTGAAGCTTTCTTT
CASRSGLNTEAFF
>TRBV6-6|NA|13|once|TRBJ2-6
TGTGCCAGCACGGGCTCTGGGGCCAACGTCCTGACTTTC
CASTGSGANVLTF
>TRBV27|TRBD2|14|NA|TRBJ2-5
TGTGCCAGCATGAGACTAGCGGGAGGAGAGACCCAGTACTTC
CASMRLAGGETQYF
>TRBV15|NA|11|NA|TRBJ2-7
TGTGCCACCAGCAGCCGGTACGAGCAGTACTTC
CATSSRYEQYF
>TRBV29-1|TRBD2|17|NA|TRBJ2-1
TGCAGCGTTGAAATTAGGTGGGCTAGCGGGAGCAACAATGAGCAGTTCTTC
CSVEIRWASGSNNEQFF
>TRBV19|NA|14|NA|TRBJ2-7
TGTGCCAGTAGTAGGGGGGACCGCTCCTACGAGCAGTACTTC
CASSRGDRSYEQYF
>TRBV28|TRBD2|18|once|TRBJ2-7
TGTGCCAGCCCAATGATGGTATGGCGGGAGTACATCGTCTACGAGCAGTACTTC
CASPMMVWREYIVYEQYF
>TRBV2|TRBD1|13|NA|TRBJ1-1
TGTGCCAGCAGTTTGGACAGGGGGCATGAAGCTTTCTTT
CASSLDRGHEAFF
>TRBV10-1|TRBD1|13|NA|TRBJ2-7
TGCGCCACCTCTCCAGGACAGGGCTACGAGCAGTACTTC
CATSPGQGYEQYF
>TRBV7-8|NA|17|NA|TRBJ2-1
TGTGCCAGCAGCCTACCTCGGTCGAGACAGATATACAATGAGCAGTTCTTC
CASSLPRSRQIYNEQFF
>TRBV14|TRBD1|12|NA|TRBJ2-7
TGTGCCAGCAGCCATCAGGGGGACGAGCAGTACTTC
CASSHQGDEQYF
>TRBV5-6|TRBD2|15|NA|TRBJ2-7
TGTGCCAGCAGCTTGGGTGGCGGGAGCTCCTACGAGCAGTACTTC
CASSLGGGSSYEQYF
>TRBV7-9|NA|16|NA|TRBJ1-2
TGTGCCAGCAGCCCGAACCGGGACACTTTCCTCCTCGGCTACACCTTC
CASSPNRDTFLLGYTF
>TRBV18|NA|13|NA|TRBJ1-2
TGTGCCAGCTCCGAGGACAGTAACTATGGCTACACCTTC
CASSEDSNYGYTF
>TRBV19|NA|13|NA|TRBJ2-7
TGTGCCAGTAGTATCTCCGGAGCTCTCGAGCAGTACTTC
CASSISGALEQYF
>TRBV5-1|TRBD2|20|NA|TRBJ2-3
TGCGCCAGCAGCTTGGCCCCGACTAGCGGGGGTACACAAATCACAGATACGCAGTATTTT
CASSLAPTSGGTQITDTQYF
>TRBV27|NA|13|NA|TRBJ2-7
TGTGCCAGCAGTCAAGACAGTTTTTACGAGCAGTACTTC
CASSQDSFYEQYF
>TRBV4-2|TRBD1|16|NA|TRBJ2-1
TGTGCCAGCGCTTTTAGTGGGACAGGGGACTACAATGAGCAGTTCTTC
CASAFSGTGDYNEQFF
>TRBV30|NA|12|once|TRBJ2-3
TGTGCCTGGAGTTATTTCACAGATACGCAGTATTTT
CAWSYFTDTQYF
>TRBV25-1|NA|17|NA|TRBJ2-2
TGTGCCAGTTCGCTGCTTAGGACGGAGGAAAACACCGGGGAGCTGTTTTTT
CASSLLRTEENTGELFF
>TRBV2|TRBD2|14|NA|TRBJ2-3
TGTGCCAGCAGTGTGTCGGGGGGGTCGGATACGCAGTATTTT
CASSVSGGSDTQYF
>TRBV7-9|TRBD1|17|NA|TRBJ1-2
TGTGCCAGCAGCGGCGGGGCCGACAGGGAGGCTTACTATGGCTACACCTTC
CASSGGADREAYYGYTF
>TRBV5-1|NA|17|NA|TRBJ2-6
TGCGCCAGCAGCTGGGACACATGGGACTCTGGGGCCAACGTCCTGACTTTC
CASSWDTWDSGANVLTF